This entry lists 30 T cell receptor beta chains sequenced from one sample in a study of CD8 T cells in ankylosing spondylitis. TCRdb independently ran MiXCR on the 5' RACE reads; one entry per CDR3 protein. The data contain fewer than 250,000 distinct CDR3 sequences, roughly a tenth of them seen just once; the ten biggest clones take up 2.6%. Source material: blood, either unsorted or a sorted T cell fraction (not recorded which). The source of these receptors is a male donor with ankylosing spondylitis or in good health (not recorded which).

This chain uses TRBV9 with TRBJ1-5; no firm D call. Per germline, CDR1 SGDLS and CDR2 YYNGEE. This CDR3 comprises 14 residues. V lost 0 bases to trimming and J lost 4 bases, with 8 bases between them. CDR3 sequence: CASSVGSLNQPQHF. The CDR3 DNA reads as TGTGCCAGCAGCGTAGGCAGCTTAAATCAGCCCCAGCATTTT. The variable domain in full, with the rest retrieved from reference TRBV9 and TRBJ1-5, is DSGVTQTPKHLITATGQRVTLRCSPRSGDLSVYWYQQSLDQGLQFLIQYYNGEERAKGNILERFSAQQFPDLHSELNLSSLELGDSALYFCASSVGSLNQPQHFGDGTRLSIL.

The table lists this clonotype with many counts. The chain carries TRBV20-1 and TRBJ2-4; 7 bases are shared with TRBD1. With 3 bases clipped from V and 7 bases from J, the junction kept 6 bases outside the gene matches. The CDR3 contains 13 residues. Germline CDR1 DFQATT, CDR2 SNEGSKA (reference sequence). CDR3 loop: CSARETGWNIQYF. DNA for the CDR3: TGCAGTGCTAGGGAGACAGGGTGGAACATTCAGTACTTC.

This clonotype was picked up many times. The chain links TRBV25-1 to TRBJ2-2, with TRBD1 matching over 8 bases. With V trimmed by 6 bases and J by 1 base, 4 bases remained unmatched. The V gene's germline CDR1 is MGHDK and CDR2 SYGVNS. The CDR3 has 15 residues. For the CDR3, the DNA is TGTGCCAGCAGGAGAGGGACAGGGAACACCGGGGAGCTGTTTTTT. The encoded protein is CASRRGTGNTGELFF.

In its sample, this clonotype was seen many times. This chain uses TRBV12-5 with TRBJ2-1; D remains unclear. This CDR3 comprises 14 residues. In germline, CDR1 is LGHNT, CDR2 FRNRAP. Trimming cost V 4 bases and J 7 bases, with 14 bases left between them. This CDR3 reads CASGSETAFNEQFF. CDR3 DNA: TGTGCTAGTGGTTCCGAGACGGCCTTTAATGAGCAGTTCTTC.

This clonotype was counted between two and nine times. CDR3: CASSPQGGKADTQYF. For the CDR3, the DNA is TGTGCCAGCAGCCCCCAGGGGGGGAAGGCAGATACGCAGTATTTT. The chain combines TRBV11-2 with TRBJ2-3; D tentatively fits TRBD1 or TRBD2 (7 bases each). The CDR3 length is 15 residues. V was cut by 5 bases and J by 4 bases, with 16 bases left in between. Germline loops: CDR1 SGHAT, CDR2 FQNNGV.

This clonotype was counted at least ten times. This chain joins TRBV9 and TRBJ2-7, with 8 bases fitting TRBD2. V trimming: 4 bases; J trimming: 4 bases; junction bases outside the gene matches: 10. Germline V gene data show CDR1 as SGDLS and CDR2 as YYNGEE. The CDR3 runs 15 residues. CDR3 protein: CASSLTGREGYEQYF. CDR3 DNA sequence: TGTGCCAGCAGCCTCACCGGGAGGGAGGGTTACGAGCAGTACTTC.

This clonotype was seen ten or more times. V gene TRBV12-3 or TRBV12-4 combines with J gene TRBJ2-2; D could derive from TRBD1 or TRBD2 (5 bases each). This CDR3 contains 15 residues. Trimming cost V 3 bases and J 6 bases, with 14 bases left between them. The CDR3 DNA follows: TGTGCCAGCAGTTTGGGGGTAGAATTCTCCGGGGAGCTGTTTTTT. It yields the protein CASSLGVEFSGELFF.

This clonotype was picked up many times. V is TRBV7-2 and J is TRBJ2-7, with 9 positions matching TRBD1. J was trimmed by 7 bases and V by 3 bases; bases with no gene match: 4. The CDR3 length is 13 residues. Germline V gene sequence: CDR1 SGHTA, CDR2 FQGNSA. CDR3 coding DNA: TGTGCCAGCAGCTTGTGGACAGGGGCTGAGCAGTACTTC. Encoded protein: CASSLWTGAEQYF. The full variable domain, with the rest looked up from reference TRBV7-2 and TRBJ2-7, is GAGVSQSPSNKVTEKGKDVELRCDPISGHTALYWYRQSLGQGLEFLIYFQGNSAPDKSGLPSDRFSAERTGGSVSTLTIQRTQQEDSAVYLCASSLWTGAEQYFGPGTRLTVT.

This clonotype came up a few times. The chain couples TRBV30 to TRBJ2-7; D is unclear. The V end was cut by 2 bases, the J end by 3 bases, with 5 bases between. Germline CDR1 GTSNPN, CDR2 SVGIG (reference sequence). The CDR3 has 11 amino acids. The CDR3 nucleotides read TGTGCCTGGAGTCACCGCTACGAGCAGTACTTC. Translating gives CAWSHRYEQYF.

This clonotype has a count of ten or more. V and J are TRBV3-1 and TRBJ2-3, with D unclear. The CDR3 contains 14 residues. V lost 1 base and J lost 1, with 6 bases in between. Germline V gene sequence: CDR1 LGHDT, CDR2 YNNKEL (reference sequence). The CDR3 sequence is CASSQVAGTDTQYF. The CDR3 DNA follows: TGTGCCAGCAGCCAAGTGGCGGGCACAGATACGCAGTATTTT.

This clonotype was seen ten or more times. The chain employs TRBV29-1 and TRBJ1-2; 8 bases are shared with TRBD1. The CDR3 has 12 amino acids. Trimming at V came to 7 bases and at J to 6 bases, leaving 7 bases not matched to a gene. CDR1 SQVTM and CDR2 ANQGSEA come from the germline V gene. The CDR3 reads CSADRTGNGYTF. The CDR3 DNA sequence: TGCAGCGCCGACCGGACAGGGAATGGCTACACCTTC.

The CDR3 nucleotides are TGTGCCAGCAGCTTAGCGGAGGTCACCTCTAACTATGGCTACACCTTC. Translating gives CASSLAEVTSNYGYTF. The V and J genes are TRBV7-9 and TRBJ1-2; D is unclear. Germline loops: CDR1 SEHNR, CDR2 FQNEAQ (reference sequence). The V and J ends lost 0 bases and 0 bases respectively, with 11 bases between them. This CDR3 comprises 16 residues.

This clonotype was picked up a small number of times. The chain uses TRBV12-3 or TRBV12-4 and TRBJ2-6; unclear D gene. The CDR3 sequence is 15 residues long. Trimming removed 3 bases at V and 0 bases at J, with 6 bases between. CDR3: CASSFDLSGANVLTF. CDR3 sequence (DNA): TGTGCCAGCAGTTTCGATCTCTCTGGGGCCAACGTCCTGACTTTC.

This clonotype was seen many times. The chain employs TRBV11-2 and TRBJ2-5; TRBD2 matches at 11 bases. The CDR3 is 15 amino acids. The junction had 2 bases not matched to a gene; V was cut back by 5 bases and J by 0 bases. Germline values: CDR1 SGHAT, CDR2 FQNNGV. CDR3 protein: CASSLGLADQETQYF. In nucleotides, the CDR3 is TGTGCCAGCAGCCTGGGACTAGCGGACCAAGAGACCCAGTACTTC. The whole variable domain, filled in from reference TRBV11-2 and TRBJ2-5, reads EAGVAQSPRYKIIEKRQSVAFWCNPISGHATLYWYQQILGQGPKLLIQFQNNGVVDDSQLPKDRFSAERLKGVDSTLKIQPAKLEDSAVYLCASSLGLADQETQYFGPGTRLLVL.

In this sample, this clonotype turned up many times. The V and J genes are TRBV2 and TRBJ2-5; D not resolved. V lost 0 bases to trimming and J lost 7 bases, with 12 bases between them. Germline loops: CDR1 SNHLY, CDR2 FYNNEI. The CDR3 loop spans 14 amino acids. The CDR3 DNA reads TGTGCCAGCAGTGAAGCGGGCAGTATGTGGACCCAGTACTTC. This codes for CASSEAGSMWTQYF.

This clonotype occurred many times. The chain is built from TRBV5-1 and TRBJ2-7; D could derive from TRBD1 or TRBD2 (5 bases each). The V gene lost 0 bases and the J gene lost 0 bases, with 10 bases spanning the gap. CDR3 length equals 15 residues. From germline, CDR1 is SGHRS and CDR2 YFSETQ. The CDR3 DNA reads as TGCGCCAGCAGCTTGGGGGGCGACTACTCCTACGAGCAGTACTTC. It translates to CASSLGGDYSYEQYF.

In its sample, this clonotype was seen a few times. This sequence joins TRBV5-1 and TRBJ2-7; D call uncertain. The CDR3 runs to 15 residues. CDR1 is SGHRS and CDR2 is YFSETQ in the germline V gene. Between the trimmed V and J ends, which lost 0 bases and 6 bases, there was a span of 16 bases. The CDR3 DNA follows: TGCGCCAGCAGCTTGGATGTGTTACCTACGGGCGAGCAGTACTTC. Its translation: CASSLDVLPTGEQYF.

This clonotype came up a few times. This chain uses TRBV14 with TRBJ1-2; no reliable D call. The V end lost 0 bases, the J end lost 4 bases, and 9 bases lay between the germline ends. CDR3 length: 14 amino acids. The germline CDR1 and CDR2 sequences are SGHDN and FVKESK. The CDR3 sequence is CASSQDNRIYGYTF. The DNA for the CDR3 is TGTGCCAGCAGCCAAGATAACAGAATCTATGGCTACACCTTC.

The sample holds many counts of this clonotype. The chain links TRBV7-2 to TRBJ1-4; D gene ambiguous. Trimming shortened V by 7 bases and J by 7 bases, and 16 bases separated the two germline ends. Germline CDR1 and CDR2: SGHTA and FQGNSA. The CDR3 covers 14 residues. The CDR3 sequence: CASTQAANGEKLFF. In DNA, the CDR3 is TGTGCCAGCACCCAGGCGGCGAACGGTGAAAAACTGTTTTTT.

Regarding this clonotype: This may come from a read error, since a much larger clone is one base off. The rearrangement links TRBV20-1 to TRBJ2-2, with 7 bases aligning to TRBD1. CDR3 length equals 15 residues. Looked up from germline, CDR1 is DFQATT and CDR2 is SNEGSKA (reference sequence). CDR3 region: CSARDVGQATGALFF. DNA of the CDR3: TGCAGTGCTAGAGACGTTGGACAGGCCACCGGGGCGCTGTTTTTT.

This clonotype was seen at least ten times. In nucleotides, the CDR3 is TGTGCCAGCAGTTCAGGGGGGAGCGGCTACACCTTC. As protein: CASSSGGSGYTF. The J gene is TRBJ1-2, the V gene TRBV28; TRBD1 matches at 7 bases. The length of the CDR3 is 12 residues. Per the germline V gene, CDR1 is MDHEN and CDR2 is SYDVKM. With 4 bases clipped from V and 8 bases from J, the junction kept 4 bases outside the gene matches.

This clonotype came up many times. V gene TRBV7-6 combines with J gene TRBJ1-4; TRBD1 matches at 7 bases. Germline CDR1 reads SGHVS; CDR2 reads FNYEAQ. The junction had 5 bases not matched to a gene; V was cut back by 4 bases and J by 6 bases. This CDR3 is built from 14 residues. Here the CDR3 reads CASSSTGTDEKLFF. The CDR3 nucleotides are TGTGCCAGCAGCTCTACCGGGACAGATGAAAAACTGTTTTTT.

The table lists this clonotype with a few counts. The chain is built from TRBV2 and TRBJ2-2, with D unresolved. V shed 6 bases and J shed 1 base, with 9 bases lying between them. CDR3 size: 14 residues. Germline lookup yields CDR1 SNHLY and CDR2 FYNNEI. CDR3 residues: CASRSYGNTGELFF. In DNA form, the CDR3 reads TGTGCCAGCAGATCTTATGGGAACACCGGGGAGCTGTTTTTT.

This clonotype was seen at least ten times. This chain links TRBV5-1 with TRBJ1-6, with D tentatively TRBD1 (6 bases). CDR1 is SGHRS and CDR2 is YFSETQ in the germline V gene. Trimming removed 4 bases at V and 8 bases at J, with 10 bases between. The CDR3 consists of 13 residues. CDR3 coding DNA: TGCGCCAGCAGCGGGGACACAGATTCACCCCTCCACTTT. This sequence encodes CASSGDTDSPLHF.

In this sample, this clonotype turned up many times. The chain links TRBV7-2 to TRBJ2-2; TRBD1 matches at 8 bases. The CDR3 length is 16 residues. Per germline, CDR1 SGHTA and CDR2 FQGNSA. V was clipped by 0 bases and J by 1 base; unmatched bases: 1. The DNA of the CDR3 is TGTGCCAGCAGCTTAGCCGGGACAGGGAACACCGGGGAGCTGTTTTTT. Amino acid sequence: CASSLAGTGNTGELFF.

Comment on this clonotype: Compared with germline, one end of the junction differs, possibly owing to a read error. The V gene is TRBV12-3 or TRBV12-4, the J gene TRBJ1-3; TRBD1 agrees at 8 bases. The CDR3 is 15 amino acids. The chain's CDR3 is CASSLRDRTGYTIYF. CDR3 nucleotides: TGTGCCAGCAGTCTTCGGGACAGGACTGGATACACCATATATTTT.

As regards this clonotype: This clone may be a read error of a much larger clone one base away. This chain uses TRBV20-1 with TRBJ2-7, with D possibly called TRBD1 or TRBD2 (5 bases each). The germline V gene has CDR1 DFQATT and CDR2 SNEGSKA (reference sequence). This CDR3 spans 16 amino acids. CDR3 DNA: TGCTGTGCTCCATTAGAGATCCGGGGCACGCGCTACGAGCAGTACTTC. It specifies CCAPLEIRGTRYEQYF.

At least ten counts were recorded for this clonotype. This rearrangement joins TRBV30 to TRBJ2-4; maybe TRBD1 (5 bases). Looked up from germline, CDR1 is GTSNPN and CDR2 is SVGIG (reference sequence). The ends were cut back, 3 bases at V and 2 bases at J, with 17 bases in the middle. The CDR3 extends over 16 amino acids. Here the CDR3 DNA reads TGTGCCTGGAGCCCCGGGCAGGGTCTTACCAAAAACATTCAGTACTTC. Residues: CAWSPGQGLTKNIQYF.

The table lists this clonotype with many counts. This rearrangement joins TRBV19 to TRBJ1-5; D call uncertain. The V gene lost 3 bases and the J gene lost 6 bases, with 15 bases spanning the gap. The length of the CDR3 is 15 residues. In germline, CDR1 is LNHDA, CDR2 SQIVND (reference sequence). CDR3 DNA sequence: TGTGCCAGTAGTATTAAAGACTACGTTGGTCAGCCCCAGCATTTT. Translation: CASSIKDYVGQPQHF. The whole variable domain, remainder taken from reference TRBV19 and TRBJ1-5, is DGGITQSPKYLFRKEGQNVTLSCEQNLNHDAMYWYRQDPGQGLRLIYYSQIVNDFQKGDIAEGYSVSREKKESFPLTVTSAQKNPTAFYLCASSIKDYVGQPQHFGDGTRLSIL.

This clonotype has a count of ten or more. V is TRBV29-1 and J is TRBJ1-2, with D uncertain. V was cut by 2 bases and J by 8 bases, with 12 bases left in between. This CDR3 region has 12 residues. Germline values: CDR1 SQVTM, CDR2 ANQGSEA. CDR3 region: CSVERMGYGYTF. The CDR3 nucleotides are TGCAGCGTTGAAAGGATGGGGTACGGCTACACCTTC.